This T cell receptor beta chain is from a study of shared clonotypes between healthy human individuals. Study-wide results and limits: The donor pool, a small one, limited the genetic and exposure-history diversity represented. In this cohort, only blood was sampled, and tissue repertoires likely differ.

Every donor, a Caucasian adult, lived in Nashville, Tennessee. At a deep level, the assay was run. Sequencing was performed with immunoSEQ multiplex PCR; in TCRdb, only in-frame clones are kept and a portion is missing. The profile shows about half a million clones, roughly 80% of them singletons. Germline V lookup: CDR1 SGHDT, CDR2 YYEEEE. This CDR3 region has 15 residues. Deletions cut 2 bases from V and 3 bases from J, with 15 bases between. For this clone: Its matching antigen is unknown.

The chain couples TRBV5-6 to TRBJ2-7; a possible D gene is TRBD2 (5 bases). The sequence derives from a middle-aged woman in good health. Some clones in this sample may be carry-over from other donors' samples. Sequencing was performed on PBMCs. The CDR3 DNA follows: TGTGCCAGCAGCTTATTCTGGACGGAGGACTACGAGCAGTACTTC. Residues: CASSLFWTEDYEQYF.